This record covers a single T cell receptor (beta chain). The sample belongs to a study of blood T cell repertoires in COVID-19. Study in general: Material from acute and convalescent COVID-19 was sourced from the United States, Italy and Spain.

Per the authors' pipeline: Amplification with reference gene primers provided the estimates of nucleated cell counts. Clones were sequenced by immunoSEQ multiplex PCR, and TCRdb holds only the in-frame ones, with some missing. The DNA was the basis for D and trimming; V, J and clone size are from that table. The table has about 170,000 clones, approximately 84% seen once; the top ten hold roughly 7.1%. This CDR3 is built from 15 residues. V shed 1 base, J shed 4 bases, and the junction held 6 bases outside the gene matches. Per the germline V gene, CDR1 is LGHDT and CDR2 is YNNKEL (reference sequence).

The chain recombines TRBV3-1 (or the pseudogene TRBV3-2) with TRBJ2-7; 8 nucleotides align to TRBD2. The source is a man aged 40-50 years who had recovered from COVID-19. Sequencing input: peripheral blood. The DNA for the CDR3 is TGTGCCAGCAGCCAAGGGACTAGCAGAAGTTACGAGCAGTACTTC. It yields the protein CASSQGTSRSYEQYF.